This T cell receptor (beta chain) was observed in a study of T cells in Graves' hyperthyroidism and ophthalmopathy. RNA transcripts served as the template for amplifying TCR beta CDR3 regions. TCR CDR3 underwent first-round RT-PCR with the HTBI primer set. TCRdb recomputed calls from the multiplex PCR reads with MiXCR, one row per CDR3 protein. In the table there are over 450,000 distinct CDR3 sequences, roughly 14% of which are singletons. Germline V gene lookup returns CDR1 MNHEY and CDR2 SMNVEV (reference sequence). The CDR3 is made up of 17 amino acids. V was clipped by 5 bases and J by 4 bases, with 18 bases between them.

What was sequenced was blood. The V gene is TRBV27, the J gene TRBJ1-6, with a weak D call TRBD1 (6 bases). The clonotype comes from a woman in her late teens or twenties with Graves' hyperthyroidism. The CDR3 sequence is CASSRRTAQTYNSPLHF. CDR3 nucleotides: TGTGCCAGCAGTCGACGGACAGCCCAAACTTATAATTCACCCCTCCACTTT.